The 29 T cell receptor delta chains below come from one sample, sequenced in a study of gamma-delta T cells after stem cell transplantation. TCRdb re-analyzed the RT-PCR reads via CATT. This sample has some 16,000 delta-chain clones, with more than 7.5% found just once. Specimen: gamma-delta T cells. The receptor source for this set is a human donor. It is not recorded whose cells these are; they may come from a transplant donor.

Concerning this clone: Compared with germline, one end of the junction differs, possibly owing to a read error. The chain joins TRDV2 to TRDJ1, with 10 nucleotides matching TRDD3. CDR3 size: 19 residues. CDR1 is GEAIGNYY and CDR2 is EKD in the germline V gene. CDR3 sequence: CACDVFLGDNELGTDNLIF. In DNA, the CDR3 is TGTGCCTGTGACGTCTTCCTGGGGGATAATGAGTTGGGCACCGATAACCTCATCTTT.

This clone was found a few times. The junction and the germline gene differ at one end; a read error may be behind it. The same CDR3 is also encoded by other DNA sequences in this sample. This rearrangement joins TRDV2 to TRDJ1, with 12 bases lining up with TRDD3. There are 19 residues in the CDR3. CDR1 is GEAIGNYY and CDR2 is EKD in the germline V gene. The CDR3 spells CACEPVLGDTLMYTDNLIF. DNA for the CDR3: TGTGCCTGTGAACCTGTCCTGGGGGATACGCTGATGTACACCGATAACCTCATCTTT.

The rearrangement uses TRDV3 and TRDJ1, with D uncertain. The ends were cut back, 4 bases at V and 0 bases at J, with 33 bases in the middle. Looked up from germline, CDR1 is TVYSNPD and CDR2 is GDNSRS (reference sequence). This CDR3 is 20 amino acids long. CDR3 protein: CASYYFAYSITPRYTDKLIF. CDR3 DNA sequence: TGTGCCTCTTACTACTTTGCCTATTCAATCACGCCGAGGTACACCGATAAACTCATCTTT.

Comments on this clone: An end of the junction does not agree with germline; a read error may underlie this. The V call is TRDV1, the J call TRDJ1; 9 bases are shared with TRDD3. From germline, CDR1 is TSWWSYY and CDR2 QGS. There are 19 residues in the CDR3. CDR3: CAIGGTTCPRELGERGLIF. CDR3 nucleotides: TGTGCTATTGGGGGCACCACCTGCCCACGCGAACTGGGGGAGAGAGGGCTCATCTTT.

As concerns this clone: A junction boundary mismatches the germline segment, possibly from a read error. The chain links TRDV2 to TRDJ1; the D is unclear. Germline-derived CDR1 and CDR2 are GEAIGNYY and EKD. The CDR3 totals 21 residues. CDR3 protein: CACDTVRFPVELSVETAKLIF. The DNA of the CDR3 is TGTGCCTGTGACACCGTCCGTTTCCCTGTGGAACTCTCTGTTGAGACCGCTAAACTCATCTTT.

The rearrangement joins TRDV2 to TRDJ1, with D unclear. Germline V CDR1 and CDR2: GEAIGNYY, EKD. The CDR3 runs to 21 residues. V lost 4 bases and J lost 1, with 33 bases in between. The CDR3 nucleotides are TGTGCCTGTGATATTCTCCCGGATGCTGTCTTACCGAACGTCTTCACCGATAAACTCATCTTT. As protein: CACDILPDAVLPNVFTDKLIF.

A few counts support this clone. The protein TCRdb lists belongs to a much larger clone and differs from this DNA's translation at residue 4, which points to a read error; the protein shown is made from the DNA. The gene calls are TRDV2 and TRDJ1; 13 positions match TRDD3. The J segment lost 2 bases and the V segment lost 5 bases, leaving 16 bases of the junction unmatched. This CDR3 is 19 amino acids long. CDR1 is GEAIGNYY, CDR2 EKD, per germline. The CDR3 region is CACVPVLGDTPPSTDKLIF. The DNA of the CDR3 is TGTGCCTGTGTCCCCGTACTGGGGGATACGCCCCCCTCAACCGATAAACTCATCTTT.

This clone was picked up a small number of times. TCRdb shows a much larger clone's protein in place of this DNA's translation, and the two differ at residue 3, likely through a read error; the protein shown is translated from the DNA. The gene calls are TRDV2 and TRDJ1; 13 bases are a match to TRDD3. CDR1 and CDR2 from the germline V gene are GEAIGNYY and EKD. This CDR3 is built from 18 residues. The CDR3 DNA reads as TGTGCCTATGACTCATTACTGGGGGATACGCGTGTCACCGATAAACTCATCTTT. As protein: CAYDSLLGDTRVTDKLIF.

This clone has a handful of counts. With only one base between it and a far larger clone, this is likely a read error. The same CDR3 arises from other DNA sequences in this sample as well. V and J are TRDV1 and TRDJ2; possibly TRDD1 for D (6 bases). The germline V gene has CDR1 TSWWSYY and CDR2 QGS. The CDR3 spans 19 residues. The CDR3 bases are TGTGCTCTTGCCAAAATAGGGACCCGTAGTGTTGGGGTGACAGCACAGCTCTTCTTT. Translated, it gives CALAKIGTRSVGVTAQLFF.

Turning to this clone: This is likely an artifact of a read error, given a far larger clone one base away. Within the sample, other DNA sequences also encode this same CDR3. The J gene is TRDJ3, the V gene TRDV2, with TRDD3 as a possible D gene (6 bases). Per the germline V gene, CDR1 is GEAIGNYY and CDR2 is EKD. There are 17 residues in the CDR3. Here the CDR3 reads CACDTTGISWDTRQMFF. The CDR3 DNA sequence: TGTGCCTGTGACACTACTGGGATTTCCTGGGACACCCGTCAGATGTTTTTC.

In the case of this clone: TCRdb's protein for this DNA is that of a much larger clone and differs from the translation at residue 12, likely a read error; the protein shown is the DNA translation. The chain is built from TRDV2 and TRDJ1; 9 bases align to TRDD3. The trim removed 1 base at V and 1 base at J, leaving 15 bases unmatched. The CDR3 covers 19 residues. Germline assignment: CDR1 GEAIGNYY and CDR2 EKD. In DNA, the CDR3 is TGTGCCTGTGACACTCTGGGGCTGGGGGATGGTGACCCCACCGATAAACTCATCTTT. Translating gives CACDTLGLGDGDPTDKLIF.

As regards this clone: A far more abundant clone sits one base away, making this likely a read error. Other DNA sequences in this specimen translate into the identical CDR3. J is TRDJ1 and V is TRDV1; 10 bases agree with TRDD3. J gave up 2 bases and V 5 bases, and 20 bases lay outside the gene matches. Looked up from germline, CDR1 is TSWWSYY and CDR2 is QGS. This CDR3 has 20 residues. CDR3 in DNA: TGTGCTCTTGGGAATCTTCCTACTTACTGGGGGATCGGAGGTACCGATAAACTCATCTTT. This sequence encodes CALGNLPTYWGIGGTDKLIF.

As for this clone: The protein that TCRdb holds for this DNA derives from a much larger clone and differs from the translated DNA at residue 5, which likely indicates a read error; the protein shown here is translated from the DNA. The chain has TRDV2 and TRDJ1; 9 bases are shared with TRDD3. Germline V gene sequence: CDR1 GEAIGNYY, CDR2 EKD. This CDR3 contains 19 residues. The CDR3 bases are TGTGCCTGTGACCCCGTTTCACTGGGGGACCCGTCGTACACCGATAACCTCATCTTT. Its translation is CACDPVSLGDPSYTDNLIF.

In this sample, this clone turned up a few times. The chain uses TRDV2 and TRDJ1, with D possibly TRDD3 on 5 matching bases. Germline CDR1 and CDR2: GEAIGNYY and EKD. This CDR3 region has 15 residues. The ends were cut back, 3 bases at V and 0 bases at J, with 13 bases in the middle. The CDR3 loop reads CACDVTGAHTDKLIF. The DNA of the CDR3 is TGTGCCTGTGACGTAACGGGGGCCCACACCGATAAACTCATCTTT.

Remarks on this clone: This may come from a read error, since a much larger clone is one base off. The sample holds other DNA sequences that translate to the same CDR3. The chain has TRDV2 and TRDJ1; TRDD3 aligns across 13 bases. The CDR3 extends over 18 amino acids. Germline V gene data show CDR1 as GEAIGNYY and CDR2 as EKD. The CDR3 nucleotides read TGTGCCTGTGACACCCTCAAATTACTGGGGGATACGACCGATAAGCTCATCTTT. Amino acid sequence: CACDTLKLLGDTTDKLIF.

With regard to this clone: The mismatch at residue 21 between this DNA's translation and the TCRdb protein of a much larger clone likely reflects a read error; the protein shown is translated from the DNA. The chain has TRDV1 and TRDJ1; TRDD3 agrees at 12 bases. CDR3 length: 24 amino acids. Germline V gene sequence: CDR1 TSWWSYY, CDR2 QGS. The CDR3 region has the DNA TGTGCTCTTGGGGAGCGGCTTCCTATCCCCTCTTACTGGGGGATACCAAAGTACACCGATAGACTCATCTTT. As protein: CALGERLPIPSYWGIPKYTDRLIF.

As to this clone: A far bigger clonotype differs at one base, so this is likely a read error. Within the sample, other DNA sequences also encode this same CDR3. The J gene is TRDJ3, the V gene TRDV2; TRDD3 aligns across 8 bases. The CDR3 spans 23 residues. Germline V gene lookup returns CDR1 GEAIGNYY and CDR2 EKD. The CDR3 bases are TGTGCCTGTGACACCGCGCCTACTGGGGGCCCCAACCTAAGCTCCTGGGACACCCGACAGATGTTCTTC. This sequence encodes CACDTAPTGGPNLSSWDTRQMFF.

The sample holds many counts of this clone. TCRdb's protein for this DNA is that of a much larger clone and differs from the translation at residue 5, likely a read error; the protein shown is the DNA translation. J is TRDJ1 and V is TRDV2, with a tentative D call TRDD3 (6 bases). Germline CDR1 reads GEAIGNYY; CDR2 reads EKD. V was clipped by 2 bases and J by 9 bases, with 18 bases between them. The CDR3 totals 14 residues. The CDR3 coding sequence is TGTGCCTGTGACATCGTGTCGGGGGAGAGGGAACTCATCTTT. Translated, it gives CACDIVSGERELIF.

This clone was observed at least ten times. TCRdb's protein, taken from a much larger clone, differs from this DNA's translation at residue 6, likely owing to a read error; the protein displayed comes from the DNA. The chain joins TRDV1 to TRDJ1; the D is unclear. Per germline, CDR1 TSWWSYY and CDR2 QGS. The CDR3 has 17 residues. V was trimmed by 5 bases and J by 3 bases, leaving 22 bases between them. CDR3 sequence: CALGKQITFRASDKLIF. The CDR3 DNA sequence: TGTGCTCTTGGGAAACAAATCACATTTCGGGCTTCCGATAAACTCATCTTT.

A note on this clone: TCRdb assigns this DNA the protein of a much larger clone, which departs from its translation at residue 16; this likely reflects a read error, and the protein shown comes from translating the DNA. Other DNA sequences in the same sample also yield this CDR3. V usage is TRDV1 and J usage is TRDJ1; D gene uncertain. The CDR3 runs to 17 residues. Germline assignment: CDR1 TSWWSYY and CDR2 QGS. CDR3: CALGKRITFRASDKLTF. The DNA of the CDR3 is TGTGCTCTTGGGAAACGAATCACATTTCGGGCCTCCGATAAACTCACCTTT.

This clone was seen a few times. This chain joins TRDV2 and TRDJ1; 8 positions match TRDD3. Germline CDR1 is GEAIGNYY and CDR2 is EKD. V was pared by 4 bases and J by 0 bases, with 9 bases of the junction left unmatched. The CDR3 sequence is 16 residues long. DNA for the CDR3: TGTGCCTGTGAGAAATTGGGGGATCAGTACACCGATAAACTCATCTTT. Amino acids: CACEKLGDQYTDKLIF.

This clone came up a few times. The protein held in TCRdb is that of a much larger clone and does not match this DNA's translation at residue 3, likely because of a read error; the protein shown is translated from the DNA. V usage is TRDV2 and J usage is TRDJ1; 9 positions match TRDD3. Germline V gene lookup returns CDR1 GEAIGNYY and CDR2 EKD. There are 19 residues in the CDR3. The CDR3 spells CARDSVSLGDPSYTDKLIF. The DNA for the CDR3 is TGTGCCCGTGACTCCGTTTCACTGGGGGACCCGTCGTACACCGATAAACTCATCTTT.

In regard to this clone: At one end, the junction sequence differs from germline, possibly due to a read error. Other DNA sequences in the sample encode the same CDR3. The chain combines TRDV2 with TRDJ1; D is possibly TRDD3 (6 bases). The CDR3 covers 19 residues. Germline V CDR1 and CDR2: GEAIGNYY, EKD. CDR3 in amino acids: CACDTITIGDVPGTDNLIF. The DNA for the CDR3 is TGTGCCTGTGACACAATTACGATAGGGGATGTTCCGGGTACCGATAACCTCATCTTT.

This clone turned up a few times. This likely traces to a read error, being one base from a far larger clone. The sample holds other DNA sequences that translate to the same CDR3. V is TRDV2 and J is TRDJ1; D may be TRDD3 (7 bases). Germline-derived CDR1 and CDR2 are GEAIGNYY and EKD. The CDR3 runs to 20 residues. The CDR3 sequence: CACDTVPSNWGSENGDKLIF. The CDR3 DNA is TGTGCCTGTGACACCGTTCCTTCCAACTGGGGATCGGAAAATGGCGATAAACTCATTTTT.

With respect to this clone: Germline and junction disagree at one end, which may indicate a read error. The chain joins TRDV2 to TRDJ3; 10 bases line up with TRDD3. Germline V gene data show CDR1 as GEAIGNYY and CDR2 as EKD. The CDR3 contains 18 residues. The CDR3 reads CACDRRGDTAWDTRKMIF. In nucleotides, the CDR3 is TGTGCCTGTGACAGAAGGGGGGATACGGCCTGGGACACCCGAAAGATGATTTTC.

Details on this clone: TCRdb attributes to this sequence the protein of a much larger clone, which differs from the DNA translation at residue 5; a read error is likely, and the protein displayed is translated from the DNA. Here the CDR3 reads CACDPLGDTADKLIF. CDR3 DNA sequence: TGTGCCTGTGATCCACTGGGGGATACGGCCGATAAACTCATCTTT. The rearrangement uses TRDV2 and TRDJ1; TRDD3 agrees at 13 bases. The V and J ends lost 4 bases and 3 bases, in that order; junction bases with no gene match: 4. CDR1 and CDR2 (germline): GEAIGNYY, EKD. The CDR3 is 15 residues long.

Of note for this clone: A far larger clone is just one base off, so this is likely a read error. Different DNA sequences within this sample yield the same CDR3. V is TRDV2 and J is TRDJ1, with 9 bases lining up with TRDD3. The CDR3 is made up of 16 amino acids. The V segment lost 2 bases and the J segment 0 bases; nucleotides outside the gene matches: 6. Germline V gene data show CDR1 as GEAIGNYY and CDR2 as EKD. The CDR3 DNA sequence: TGTGCCTGTGACATTCTGGGGGATCTTTACACCGATAAACTCATCTTT. It yields the protein CACDILGDLYTDKLIF.

This clone was counted only a few times. For this DNA, TCRdb reports the protein of a much larger clone, which diverges at residue 10, most likely from a read error; the protein presented here is translated directly from the DNA. The rearrangement uses TRDV2 and TRDJ3; the D is unclear. The germline V and J ends were trimmed by 1 base and 2 bases, with 14 bases remaining between them. Germline lookup yields CDR1 GEAIGNYY and CDR2 EKD. This CDR3 comprises 18 residues. The CDR3 DNA reads TGTGCCTGTGACACGGGCCATGGGAACCCCTGGGACACCCGACAGATGTTTTTC. It yields the protein CACDTGHGNPWDTRQMFF.

This clone was recorded a few times. A single base is all that separates this from a far larger clone, so a read error is likely. Other DNA variants within this sample encode the same CDR3. This chain joins TRDV2 and TRDJ1; 12 nucleotides align to TRDD3. Per germline, CDR1 GEAIGNYY and CDR2 EKD. The CDR3 length is 21 residues. The CDR3 DNA sequence: TGTGCCTGTGACACCGTCACTGGGGGATACAACGGGACTTCGTACACCGATAAACTTATCTTT. Its protein is CACDTVTGGYNGTSYTDKLIF.